Shown below are 31 T cell receptor beta chains from a single sample sequenced in a study of regulatory T cells in long-lasting Graves disease. Through Arm-PCR of CDR3 regions and iRepertoire HTBI primers, TCR beta libraries were built. Via MiXCR, TCRdb re-called the multiplex PCR reads, giving one row per CDR3 protein. Of approximately 470,000 distinct CDR3 sequences in the sample, roughly 17% were seen once. Time point of the sample: newly diagnosed GD, antithyroid drugs for less than 3 months. After RNA was extracted from PBMCs, the TCR library was made from it. The sample also formed part of further work on T cells in Graves' hyperthyroidism and ophthalmopathy.

The sample consisted of peripheral blood mononuclear cells (PBMCs), taken at new diagnosis, from a patient treated with antithyroid drugs. The receptors were gathered from a man between 35 and 55 years old with Graves disease.

The CDR3 loop is CASSLNRAGTEAFF. As DNA, the CDR3 is TGTGCCAGCAGCCTAAACAGGGCGGGCACTGAAGCTTTCTTT. The chain couples TRBV7-8 to TRBJ1-1; possible D gene TRBD1, 6 bases. This CDR3 has 14 residues. The V and J ends lost 5 bases and 4 bases respectively, with 14 bases between them. Germline values: CDR1 SGHVS, CDR2 FQNEAQ.

The chain combines TRBV20-1 with TRBJ2-4; TRBD2 matches 14 bases. In germline, CDR1 is DFQATT, CDR2 SNEGSKA (reference sequence). Trimming cost V 6 bases and J 3 bases; bases outside gene matches: 10. CDR3 size: 17 residues. CDR3 sequence reads: CSAPTSGRALSKNIQYF. CDR3 DNA: TGCAGTGCGCCGACTAGCGGGAGGGCCCTGAGCAAAAACATTCAGTACTTC.

This chain connects TRBV20-1 to TRBJ2-3; TRBD2 agrees at 9 bases. The CDR3 totals 16 residues. V gave up 2 bases and J gave up 2 bases; unmatched junction bases: 8. The germline gives CDR1 DFQATT, CDR2 SNEGSKA (reference sequence). This CDR3 reads CSARPGGRVPTDTQYF. The CDR3 bases are TGCAGTGCTAGACCTGGCGGGAGGGTTCCCACAGATACGCAGTATTTT.

This clonotype was picked up a small number of times. CDR3 bases: TGTGCCAGTAGTGTTGACCCGAGCCAGACCGGGGAGCTGTTTTTT. Protein product: CASSVDPSQTGELFF. The chain employs TRBV19 and TRBJ2-2; D gene uncertain. The CDR3 has 15 amino acids. Germline V gene lookup returns CDR1 LNHDA and CDR2 SQIVND (reference sequence). V was trimmed by 5 bases and J by 5 bases, leaving 15 bases between them.

This clonotype was seen at least ten times. This chain uses TRBV28 with TRBJ2-7; a possible D gene is TRBD1 (7 bases). The CDR3 length is 16 residues. The germline gives CDR1 MDHEN, CDR2 SYDVKM. The ends were cut back, 5 bases at V and 0 bases at J, with 17 bases in the middle. The CDR3 DNA is TGTGCCAGCAGTCTCCCGACAGGGAGGAGCTCCTACGAGCAGTACTTC. Translation: CASSLPTGRSSYEQYF.

This clonotype was seen a few times. The chain uses TRBV20-1 and TRBJ1-5; D possibly corresponds to TRBD1 (5 bases). V was cut by 3 bases and J by 1 base, with 10 bases left in between. The CDR3 covers 14 residues. Germline-derived CDR1 and CDR2 are DFQATT and SNEGSKA (reference sequence). CDR3 in amino acids: CSARGDGSNQPQHF. CDR3 coding DNA: TGCAGTGCTAGGGGGGACGGCAGCAATCAGCCCCAGCATTTT.

This clonotype was detected ten times or more. The gene calls are TRBV12-3 or TRBV12-4 and TRBJ2-2, with 12 bases matching TRBD1. CDR3 length: 16 amino acids. V gave up 5 bases and J gave up 8 bases; unmatched junction bases: 9. The CDR3 here is CASSPGTGGFAGELFF. The CDR3 nucleotides are TGTGCCAGCAGTCCAGGGACAGGGGGCTTTGCGGGGGAGCTGTTTTTT.

Ten or more counts support this clonotype. The chain has TRBV6-9 and TRBJ2-5; D call uncertain. CDR3 length: 14 residues. V lost 3 bases, J lost 5 bases, and 13 bases lay in between. In germline, CDR1 is MNHGY, CDR2 SVAAGI. The CDR3 DNA is TGTGCCAGCAGTTACGGTACAGCTCGGGAGACCCAGTACTTC. It specifies CASSYGTARETQYF.

This clonotype was counted many times. V usage is TRBV5-5 and J usage is TRBJ2-7; D is unresolved. Per germline, CDR1 SGHKS and CDR2 YYEKEE (reference sequence). V lost 7 bases, J lost 7 bases, and 12 bases lay in between. CDR3 length: 11 residues. CDR3 residues: CASGSLEEQYF. The CDR3 DNA follows: TGTGCCAGCGGATCTTTGGAAGAGCAGTACTTC. The whole variable domain, filled in from reference TRBV5-5 and TRBJ2-7, reads DAGVTQSPTHLIKTRGQQVTLRCSPISGHKSVSWYQQVLGQGPQFIFQYYEKEERGRGNFPDRFSARQFPNYSSELNVNALLLGDSALYLCASGSLEEQYFGPGTRLTVT.

Details on this clonotype: A far larger clone lies a single base away; this is likely a read error. The DNA of the CDR3 is TGTGCCAGCCGTAATGGGCTAGCGGGAAGGAAGGTGGGTTACAATGAGCAGTTCTTC. This codes for CASRNGLAGRKVGYNEQFF. This chain joins TRBV6-2 or TRBV6-3 and TRBJ2-1; TRBD2 aligns across 9 bases. Per germline, CDR1 MNHEY and CDR2 SVGEGT. V gave up 8 bases and J gave up 4 bases; unmatched junction bases: 21. This CDR3 has 19 residues.

This clonotype came up many times. The chain carries TRBV20-1 and TRBJ2-7; D may be TRBD1 or TRBD2 (5 bases each). Germline values: CDR1 DFQATT, CDR2 SNEGSKA (reference sequence). V lost 0 bases, J lost 1 base, and 13 bases lay in between. This CDR3 region has 15 residues. CDR3 sequence: CSARDPGRQSYEQYF. CDR3 nucleotide sequence: TGCAGTGCTAGAGATCCGGGACGACAATCCTACGAGCAGTACTTC.

This chain's CDR3 is CSAPGLGSRSNQPQHF. For the CDR3, the DNA is TGCAGTGCCCCAGGGTTAGGGAGTAGGAGCAATCAGCCCCAGCATTTT. This chain uses TRBV20-1 with TRBJ1-5, with a possible D match to TRBD1 (5 bases). This CDR3 contains 16 residues. Deletions cut 6 bases from V and 1 base from J, with 19 bases between. Germline CDR1 and CDR2: DFQATT and SNEGSKA (reference sequence).

This clonotype was seen repeatedly, ten times or more. In DNA form, the CDR3 reads TGTGCCAGCAGCCCAACAGGGTCTTTCTACGAGCAGTACTTC. It translates to CASSPTGSFYEQYF. V and J are TRBV11-2 and TRBJ2-7; tentatively, D is TRBD1 (6 bases). The V end lost 5 bases, the J end lost 3 bases, and 14 bases lay between the germline ends. The CDR3 has 14 amino acids. Germline V gives CDR1 SGHAT, CDR2 FQNNGV.

This clonotype was detected only a few times. The rearrangement uses TRBV6-2 or TRBV6-3 and TRBJ2-1; TRBD2 is a possible D gene (6 bases). Trimming stripped 8 bases from V and 10 bases from J, with 15 bases between. CDR3 size: 12 residues. Germline CDR1 is MNHEY and CDR2 is SVGEGT. CDR3 bases: TGTGCCAGCCGGGACTCCTTCAGGGAGCAGTTCTTC. This codes for CASRDSFREQFF.

A few counts support this clonotype. V is TRBV4-1 and J is TRBJ2-3; 9 bases agree with TRBD1. Per germline, CDR1 MGHRA and CDR2 YSYEKL. Trimming took 0 bases from V and 3 from J; bases not matched to a gene: 7. This CDR3 has 17 amino acids. In DNA, the CDR3 is TGCGCCAGCAGCCAAGAGTGGGGGACAGGGTCGACAGATACGCAGTATTTT. It codes for CASSQEWGTGSTDTQYF.

This clonotype came up a few times. A clone one base away is much larger, so this may be a read error. The chain has TRBV28 and TRBJ2-1; D might be TRBD2 (6 bases). Germline CDR1 and CDR2: MDHEN and SYDVKM. The CDR3 is made up of 14 amino acids. The CDR3 DNA sequence: TGTGCCAGCAGTTCCCAATGGGGGGAGAATGGGCAGTTCTTC. This gives the protein CASSSQWGENGQFF.

This clonotype appeared many times. The J gene is TRBJ2-7, the V gene TRBV6-5; D is unresolved. There are 14 residues in the CDR3. In germline, CDR1 is MNHEY, CDR2 SVGAGI. The ends were cut back, 0 bases at V and 4 bases at J, with 10 bases in the middle. This chain's CDR3 is CASSYSWAGYEQYF. CDR3 bases: TGTGCCAGCAGTTACTCTTGGGCCGGGTACGAGCAGTACTTC.

This clonotype was seen many times. The chain employs TRBV28 and TRBJ2-1; D assignment may be TRBD1 or TRBD2 (7 bases each). V gave up 8 bases and J gave up 4 bases, with 18 bases separating them. Germline V gives CDR1 MDHEN, CDR2 SYDVKM. The CDR3 sequence is 15 residues long. The CDR3 loop reads CASGEGASGYNEQFF. The DNA for the CDR3 is TGTGCCAGCGGGGAGGGGGCTAGCGGTTACAATGAGCAGTTCTTC.

This clonotype was counted at least ten times. This sequence joins TRBV2 and TRBJ2-7, with TRBD2 matching 14 bases. Trimming at V came to 6 bases and at J to 1 base, leaving 8 bases not matched to a gene. CDR1 is SNHLY, CDR2 FYNNEI, per germline. This CDR3 has 17 amino acids. CDR3 bases: TGTGCCAGCAGATGGGGACTAGCGGGAGAGGGATCCTACGAGCAGTACTTC. Translating gives CASRWGLAGEGSYEQYF.

About this clonotype: This may be a read error: a much more frequent sequence differs by one nucleotide. The CDR3, as DNA: TGTGCCAGCAGTGGTACCGGGACGGCCTACAATGGGCAGTTCTTC. This gives the protein CASSGTGTAYNGQFF. The rearrangement joins TRBV11-2 to TRBJ2-1; D possibly matches TRBD1 or TRBD2 (5 bases each). The CDR3 loop spans 15 amino acids. Germline CDR1 and CDR2: SGHAT and FQNNGV.

This clonotype was observed at least ten times. The junction does not match germline at one end; this may be a read error. This chain uses TRBV10-2 with TRBJ2-1, with 16 bases lining up with TRBD2. The CDR3 consists of 17 residues. Germline loops: CDR1 WSHSY, CDR2 SAAADI. The CDR3 bases are TGTGCCAGCAGCCCGGGACTAGCGGGAGGGCCTGGCAATGAGCAGTTCTTC. Translated: CASSPGLAGGPGNEQFF.

Many counts were recorded for this clonotype. The V gene is TRBV5-5, the J gene TRBJ2-5; the D gene is possibly TRBD1 (6 bases). Germline-derived CDR1 and CDR2 are SGHKS and YYEKEE (reference sequence). The CDR3 consists of 15 residues. Trimming took 3 bases from V and 4 from J, leaving 16 bases between them. Written as DNA, the CDR3 is TGTGCCAGCAGCTCGATAACAGGGAAGGGAGAGACCCAGTACTTC. Translating it yields CASSSITGKGETQYF.

Only one count was recorded for this clonotype. A clone one base away is much larger, so this may be a read error. The chain recombines TRBV7-3 with TRBJ2-1, with TRBD1 identical over 7 bases. V was pared by 6 bases and J by 13 bases, with 21 bases of the junction left unmatched. Germline CDR1 SGHTA, CDR2 FQGTGA. The CDR3 consists of 16 residues. The CDR3 here is CASSPAGTAFQETQFF. The CDR3 coding sequence is TGTGCCAGCAGTCCCGCCGGGACAGCCTTCCAAGAGACCCAGTTCTTC.

The chain joins TRBV18 to TRBJ2-3; 8 bases map to TRBD1. V trimming: 3 bases; J trimming: 0 bases; junction bases outside the gene matches: 5. CDR3 size: 16 residues. Germline CDR1 KGHSH, CDR2 LQKENI. The CDR3 here is CASSPMGQESTDTQYF. DNA of the CDR3: TGTGCCAGCTCACCGATGGGACAGGAGAGCACAGATACGCAGTATTTT.

This clonotype showed up just a few times. The V call is TRBV6-1, the J call TRBJ2-7; 9 positions match TRBD1. The CDR3 has 12 residues. The junction had 6 bases not matched to a gene; V was cut back by 6 bases and J by 9 bases. Germline CDR1 is MNHNS and CDR2 is SASEGT. DNA of the CDR3: TGTGCCAGCAGCATGGGGACAGGGTCGCAGTACTTC. This sequence encodes CASSMGTGSQYF.

This clonotype was observed a handful of times. The chain joins TRBV27 to TRBJ1-5, with D possibly TRBD1 on 5 matching bases. V lost 3 bases and J 6 bases, leaving 9 bases between the germline ends. CDR1 MNHEY and CDR2 SMNVEV come from the germline V gene (reference sequence). This CDR3 contains 13 residues. The CDR3 reads CASSLGLGQPQHF. CDR3 DNA sequence: TGTGCCAGCAGTTTGGGGCTTGGTCAGCCCCAGCATTTT.

CDR3 in DNA: TGTGCCAGCAGTGGGAGTGTAGGGGGAAAAACAGGCTCACCCCTCCACTTT. Residues: CASSGSVGGKTGSPLHF. The V gene is TRBV2, the J gene TRBJ1-6; D is perhaps TRBD1 (6 bases). CDR1 and CDR2 from the germline V gene are SNHLY and FYNNEI. The CDR3 is 17 residues long. V was trimmed by 4 bases and J by 10 bases, leaving 23 bases between them. Full variable domain (missing parts from reference TRBV2 and TRBJ1-6): EPEVTQTPSHQVTQMGQEVILRCVPISNHLYFYWYRQILGQKVEFLVSFYNNEISEKSEIFDDQFSVERPDGSNFTLKIRSTKLEDSAMYFCASSGSVGGKTGSPLHFGNGTRLTVT.

This clonotype was seen repeatedly, ten times or more. V usage is TRBV6-2 or TRBV6-3 and J usage is TRBJ2-3; 9 positions agree with TRBD2. This CDR3 is 15 amino acids long. The V segment lost 6 bases and the J segment 5 bases; nucleotides outside the gene matches: 9. CDR1 MNHEY and CDR2 SVGEGT come from the germline V gene. CDR3 amino acids: CASRLGGRAIDTQYF. The CDR3 bases are TGTGCCAGCAGGCTAGGCGGGAGGGCCATAGATACGCAGTATTTT.

The chain carries TRBV19 and TRBJ2-3, with unresolved D. The CDR3 is 15 amino acids. Germline CDR1 is LNHDA and CDR2 is SQIVND (reference sequence). V was pared by 5 bases and J by 4 bases, with 16 bases between. DNA for the CDR3: TGTGCCAGTAGTCTGACCGACAAAGGGCCAGATACGCAGTATTTT. Amino acid sequence: CASSLTDKGPDTQYF.

This clonotype was seen a few times. The V call is TRBV7-9, the J call TRBJ2-7; D remains ambiguous. Germline V CDR1 and CDR2: SEHNR, FQNEAQ (reference sequence). V was shortened by 5 bases and J by 6 bases, with 11 bases between the two germline ends. This CDR3 is built from 12 residues. CDR3 protein: CASSRALGEQYF. CDR3 in DNA: TGTGCCAGCAGCCGAGCTCTCGGCGAGCAGTACTTC.

This clonotype was detected only a few times. This chain connects TRBV5-1 to TRBJ2-4; D gene unclear. Germline lookup yields CDR1 SGHRS and CDR2 YFSETQ. V lost 0 bases and J 2 bases, leaving 9 bases between the germline ends. This CDR3 has 15 residues. The CDR3 DNA follows: TGCGCCAGCAGCTTGGTGGCTGGGACCAAAAACATTCAGTACTTC. Translation: CASSLVAGTKNIQYF.